What follows are 32 T cell receptor beta chains derived from one specimen sequenced in a study of shared clonotypes between healthy human individuals. The method was immunoSEQ multiplex PCR; TCRdb's version includes in-frame clones alone and lacks a portion of them. The table includes around 1.5 million clones, 95% to 99% detected once. The specimen sequenced was naive CD4+ T cells sorted from blood. Subset of the sample: CD45RA+ positively selected. The source is a man aged 25 to 40 in good health.

The chain is built from TRBV15 and TRBJ1-1; 7 bases match TRBD1. Trimming took 0 bases from V and 1 from J; bases not matched to a gene: 2. The CDR3 covers 15 residues. The germline V gene encodes CDR1 LNHNV and CDR2 YYDKDF (reference sequence). This CDR3 reads CATSRDGTENTEAFF. CDR3 coding DNA: TGTGCCACCAGCAGAGATGGGACAGAGAACACTGAAGCTTTCTTT.

The table lists this clone with a count of one. The chain couples TRBV5-1 to TRBJ1-1; 10 nucleotides match TRBD1. The germline CDR1 and CDR2 sequences are SGHRS and YFSETQ. V shed 4 bases, J shed 9 bases, and the junction held 6 bases outside the gene matches. There are 13 residues in the CDR3. CDR3 nucleotide sequence: TGCGCCAGCAGCGCAGGGACAGGGGAAAAAGCTTTCTTT. The encoded protein is CASSAGTGEKAFF.

V and J are TRBV5-1 and TRBJ2-7, with D maybe TRBD1 (5 bases). CDR1 is SGHRS and CDR2 is YFSETQ in the germline V gene. Trimming left V 5 bases short and J 5 bases short, with 20 bases between. CDR3 length equals 15 residues. The CDR3 DNA is TGCGCCAGCAGGAGAGACCTAGGTCAGGGCCACGAGCAGTACTTC. Its translation is CASRRDLGQGHEQYF.

This chain connects TRBV10-2 to TRBJ2-7; 8 bases align to TRBD2. Germline loops: CDR1 WSHSY, CDR2 SAAADI. V shed 6 bases, J shed 2 bases, and the junction held 9 bases outside the gene matches. The CDR3 is 15 amino acids. CDR3 amino acids: CASRNPSGRTYEQYF. CDR3 sequence (DNA): TGCGCCAGCAGGAATCCTAGCGGGCGTACCTACGAGCAGTACTTC.

The chain couples TRBV18 to TRBJ2-2; no clear D gene. Between the trimmed V and J ends, which lost 6 bases and 5 bases, there was a span of 13 bases. CDR1 and CDR2 (germline): KGHSH, LQKENI. CDR3 length equals 14 residues. The CDR3: CASSPYGLTGELFF. CDR3 in DNA: TGTGCCAGCTCGCCTTATGGGCTGACCGGGGAGCTGTTTTTT.

The V gene is TRBV5-1, the J gene TRBJ1-1, with D possibly matching TRBD1 (6 bases). Trimming removed 0 bases from V and 5 bases from J, with 17 bases in between. The CDR3 covers 16 residues. CDR1 and CDR2 from the germline V gene are SGHRS and YFSETQ. In DNA, the CDR3 is TGCGCCAGCAGCTTGGAAGCAGGGGCCATAGGAACTGAAGCTTTCTTT. This codes for CASSLEAGAIGTEAFF.

This clone was seen just once. The chain employs TRBV30 and TRBJ1-2, with D tentatively TRBD1 (5 bases). The V end was cut by 7 bases, the J end by 4 bases, with 16 bases between. In germline, CDR1 is GTSNPN, CDR2 SVGIG (reference sequence). The CDR3 consists of 13 residues. In nucleotides, the CDR3 is TGTGCCTCCCCGAACCGGGACGGCTATGGCTACACCTTC. This translates into CASPNRDGYGYTF.

The CDR3 coding sequence is TGTGCCAGCAGTTTAGAGATCAGTTCCACAGATACGCAGTATTTT. Its protein product is CASSLEISSTDTQYF. This chain links TRBV9 with TRBJ2-3; D is ambiguous. Trimming pared 5 bases from V and 2 bases from J, leaving 15 bases between. This CDR3 is built from 15 residues. The germline V gene has CDR1 SGDLS and CDR2 YYNGEE.

The J gene is TRBJ2-4, the V gene TRBV28; TRBD2 agrees at 8 bases. The V segment lost 10 bases and the J segment 8 bases; nucleotides outside the gene matches: 16. CDR3 length: 15 amino acids. The germline V gene has CDR1 MDHEN and CDR2 SYDVKM. CDR3 sequence reads: CATTRGGRGTYIQYF. The DNA of the CDR3 is TGTGCCACCACCCGGGGGGGTCGGGGGACTTACATTCAGTACTTC.

This clone was detected only once. This chain uses TRBV27 with TRBJ1-5; maybe TRBD1 (5 bases). The CDR3 consists of 16 residues. Trimming stripped 3 bases from V and 8 bases from J, with 20 bases between. The germline V gene encodes CDR1 MNHEY and CDR2 SMNVEV (reference sequence). CDR3 sequence reads: CASSFPGGGRSKPQHF. The DNA for the CDR3 is TGTGCCAGCAGTTTCCCAGGTGGGGGGAGATCAAAGCCCCAGCATTTT.

This clone was counted a single time. The CDR3 DNA reads TGTGCCAGCAGTGAGGGGTGGATGGATGAGCCCCAGCATTTT. This sequence encodes CASSEGWMDEPQHF. This chain connects TRBV6-1 to TRBJ1-5; D is ambiguous. From germline, CDR1 is MNHNS and CDR2 SASEGT. This CDR3 comprises 14 residues. V lost 3 bases and J 8 bases, leaving 14 bases between the germline ends.

The rearrangement links TRBV19 to TRBJ2-3; D is ambiguous. The germline gives CDR1 LNHDA, CDR2 SQIVND (reference sequence). CDR3 length: 14 amino acids. Trimming cost V 1 base and J 0 bases, with 5 bases left between them. The CDR3 DNA reads TGTGCCAGTAGTATAGGTGTTAGCACAGATACGCAGTATTTT. Translating it yields CASSIGVSTDTQYF.

J is TRBJ2-7 and V is TRBV6-6, with TRBD2 matching over 8 bases. The germline V gene has CDR1 MNHNY and CDR2 SVGAGI (reference sequence). The CDR3 covers 13 residues. The junction had 7 bases not matched to a gene; V was cut back by 8 bases and J by 4 bases. The CDR3 sequence: CASGGRTRYEQYF. The CDR3 DNA is TGTGCCAGCGGCGGGAGGACTCGGTACGAGCAGTACTTC.

The CDR3 bases are TGTGCCAGTAGTAGCCCGGGGCCGACAAGTAGTGAGCAGTTCTTC. Residues: CASSSPGPTSSEQFF. The genes are TRBV19 and TRBJ2-1; D may be TRBD1 or TRBD2 (5 bases each). The germline V gene encodes CDR1 LNHDA and CDR2 SQIVND (reference sequence). The length of the CDR3 is 15 residues. V shed 4 bases and J shed 9 bases, with 19 bases lying between them. Filled out from reference TRBV19 and TRBJ2-1, the complete variable domain reads DGGITQSPKYLFRKEGQNVTLSCEQNLNHDAMYWYRQDPGQGLRLIYYSQIVNDFQKGDIAEGYSVSREKKESFPLTVTSAQKNPTAFYLCASSSPGPTSSEQFFGPGTRLTVL.

Points on this clone: Its ends do not fully match the called genes, so a read error is possible. The V and J genes are TRBV18 and TRBJ2-5; 8 bases match TRBD2. CDR3 length: 14 residues. The germline V gene encodes CDR1 KGHSH and CDR2 LQKENI. The CDR3 is CASNQRESQETQYF. CDR3 sequence (DNA): TGTGCCAGCAACCAGCGGGAGAGCCAAGAAACCCAGTACTTC. Together with reference TRBV18 and TRBJ2-5, the CDR3 gives the full variable domain: NAGVMQNPRHLVRRRGQEARLRCSPMKGHSHVYWYRQLPEEGLKFMVYLQKENIIDESGMPKERFSAEFPKEGPSILRIQQVVRGDSAAYFCASNQRESQETQYFGPGTRLLVL.

The rearrangement links TRBV28 to TRBJ2-3; D uncertain. The V gene lost 6 bases and the J gene lost 2 bases, with 9 bases spanning the gap. The CDR3 consists of 13 residues. Germline values: CDR1 MDHEN, CDR2 SYDVKM. CDR3 in amino acids: CASRRVNTDTQYF. The DNA of the CDR3 is TGTGCCAGCAGAAGAGTGAACACAGATACGCAGTATTTT.

The DNA for the CDR3 is TGTGCCTGGACTGAATACACTGAAGCTTTCTTT. Translated: CAWTEYTEAFF. The chain employs TRBV30 and TRBJ1-1, with D unresolved. This CDR3 has 11 amino acids. Germline V CDR1 and CDR2: GTSNPN, SVGIG (reference sequence). V was clipped by 4 bases and J by 3 bases, with 6 bases between them.

The CDR3 sequence is CASSFRGGAGELFF. The CDR3 DNA follows: TGTGCCAGCAGCTTTCGGGGTGGAGCCGGGGAGCTGTTTTTT. This rearrangement joins TRBV7-3 to TRBJ2-2, with D possibly TRBD2 on 5 matching bases. Trimming left V 3 bases short and J 6 bases short, with 11 bases between. This CDR3 region has 14 residues. Germline CDR1 reads SGHTA; CDR2 reads FQGTGA. The variable domain in full, with the rest retrieved from reference TRBV7-3 and TRBJ2-2, is GAGVSQTPSNKVTEKGKYVELRCDPISGHTALYWYRQSLGQGPEFLIYFQGTGAADDSGLPNDRFFAVRPEGSVSTLKIQRTERGDSAVYLCASSFRGGAGELFFGEGSRLTVL.

The chain uses TRBV5-1 and TRBJ1-1; 9 positions agree with TRBD1. V lost 4 bases to trimming and J lost 0 bases; unmatched junction nucleotides: 16. Looked up from germline, CDR1 is SGHRS and CDR2 is YFSETQ. The CDR3 covers 19 residues. The CDR3 nucleotides are TGCGCCAGCAGCATTGTGGCCCGGGACAGGGTATTTTTGAACACTGAAGCTTTCTTT. This sequence encodes CASSIVARDRVFLNTEAFF.

The chain is built from TRBV29-1 and TRBJ2-3, with D tentatively TRBD1 or TRBD2 (5 bases each). The CDR3 covers 13 residues. V dropped 6 bases and J dropped 6 bases, with 16 bases sitting between them. CDR1 is SQVTM, CDR2 ANQGSEA, per germline. The CDR3 DNA reads as TGCAGCGTCGAGAGGGGACCTGGGGATACGCAGTATTTT. This codes for CSVERGPGDTQYF.

The chain uses TRBV19 and TRBJ1-1, with 7 bases fitting TRBD1. Germline CDR1 is LNHDA and CDR2 is SQIVND (reference sequence). Trimming took 5 bases from V and 5 from J; bases not matched to a gene: 11. The CDR3 is made up of 15 amino acids. This CDR3 is CASSVNRGKGTEAFF. The CDR3 coding sequence is TGTGCCAGTAGTGTAAACAGGGGTAAGGGAACTGAAGCTTTCTTT.

The CDR3 DNA reads as TGTGCCAGCAGTAAGCCGGGACTAGCAGGGGTCGAGCAGTACTTC. Its translation: CASSKPGLAGVEQYF. The chain recombines TRBV27 with TRBJ2-7; 9 bases map to TRBD2. Unmatched junction bases numbered 11, after V lost 5 bases and J lost 6 bases. The CDR3 loop spans 15 amino acids. Germline V gene data show CDR1 as MNHEY and CDR2 as SMNVEV (reference sequence).

The chain links TRBV10-1 to TRBJ2-1; unclear D gene. CDR1 and CDR2 (germline): WNHNN, SYGVQD (reference sequence). The CDR3 has 15 amino acids. The V end lost 3 bases, the J end lost 7 bases, and 16 bases lay between the germline ends. CDR3 in DNA: TGCGCCAGCAGTGAACGGGTAGTCGGAGTAAATGAGCAGTTCTTC. Translating gives CASSERVVGVNEQFF.

This clone occurred once. The sample holds other DNA sequences that translate to the same CDR3. The V call is TRBV18, the J call TRBJ2-5; no firm D call. This CDR3 contains 13 residues. Trimming took off 3 bases at V and 2 bases at J, with 7 bases between the two ends. Germline CDR1 reads KGHSH; CDR2 reads LQKENI. CDR3 sequence: CASSPDSQETQYF. The CDR3 DNA reads as TGTGCCAGCTCACCCGATTCTCAAGAGACCCAGTACTTC.

This rearrangement joins TRBV18 to TRBJ2-7; D may match TRBD1 or TRBD2 (5 bases each). Germline V gene lookup returns CDR1 KGHSH and CDR2 LQKENI. This CDR3 region has 15 residues. Trimming stripped 3 bases from V and 5 bases from J, with 17 bases between. CDR3 bases: TGTGCCAGCTCACCTCCGGGGCCGAGGGTCAACGAGCAGTACTTC. Translating gives CASSPPGPRVNEQYF.

The V gene is TRBV27, the J gene TRBJ2-1; TRBD1 matches 9 bases. CDR1 is MNHEY and CDR2 is SMNVEV in the germline V gene (reference sequence). This CDR3 spans 17 amino acids. The V gene end was trimmed by 5 bases and the J gene end by 7 bases; junction bases not matched to a gene: 15. This CDR3 is CASSPQTGTGYRNEQFF. CDR3 nucleotide sequence: TGTGCCAGCAGTCCCCAGACCGGGACAGGGTACAGGAATGAGCAGTTCTTC.

Here the CDR3 DNA reads TGTGCCAGTAGTACCAGGGACAGGGGAGGCTACGAGCAGTACTTC. Its protein product is CASSTRDRGGYEQYF. This rearrangement joins TRBV19 to TRBJ2-7; 10 nucleotides line up with TRBD1. This CDR3 is built from 15 residues. In germline, CDR1 is LNHDA, CDR2 SQIVND (reference sequence). The ends lost 4 bases at V and 3 bases at J; junction bases unmatched: 6.

A single count supports this clone. V and J are TRBV7-8 and TRBJ1-2, with D unclear. Germline-derived CDR1 and CDR2 are SGHVS and FQNEAQ. The CDR3 consists of 19 residues. Trimming took 1 base from V and 0 from J, leaving 21 bases between them. The CDR3 is CASSLEGRFGFWANYGYTF. The CDR3 DNA reads TGTGCCAGCAGCTTAGAAGGTCGATTTGGGTTTTGGGCTAACTATGGCTACACCTTC. Full variable domain (rest looked up from reference TRBV7-8 and TRBJ1-2): GAGVSQSPRYKVAKRGQDVALRCDPISGHVSLFWYQQALGQGPEFLTYFQNEAQLDKSGLPSDRFFAERPEGSVSTLKIQRTQQEDSAVYLCASSLEGRFGFWANYGYTFGSGTRLTVV.

This chain joins TRBV18 and TRBJ2-4, with a tentative D call TRBD1 (5 bases). Germline CDR1 KGHSH, CDR2 LQKENI. The CDR3 extends over 16 amino acids. V was cut by 0 bases and J by 1 base, with 10 bases left in between. The CDR3, as DNA: TGTGCCAGCTCACCACCGGCAGGGAAGGCCAAAAACATTCAGTACTTC. Translation gives CASSPPAGKAKNIQYF.

This chain connects TRBV9 to TRBJ2-1, with 13 bases aligning to TRBD2. This CDR3 spans 15 amino acids. Trimming cost V 3 bases and J 9 bases; bases outside gene matches: 6. The germline gives CDR1 SGDLS, CDR2 YYNGEE. CDR3 residues: CASSATSGRATEQFF. The CDR3 DNA is TGTGCCAGCAGCGCAACTAGCGGGAGGGCCACTGAGCAGTTCTTC.

The genes are TRBV20-1 and TRBJ2-7; D gene ambiguous. Deletions cut 6 bases from V and 4 bases from J, with 4 bases between. The CDR3 is made up of 9 amino acids. Per the germline V gene, CDR1 is DFQATT and CDR2 is SNEGSKA (reference sequence). The CDR3 protein is CSARYEQYF. DNA of the CDR3: TGCAGTGCCCGGTACGAGCAGTACTTC.

The J gene is TRBJ2-6, the V gene TRBV7-2; 8 nucleotides agree with TRBD2. With V trimmed by 4 bases and J by 0 bases, 11 bases remained unmatched. The CDR3 consists of 19 residues. Germline V gene data show CDR1 as SGHTA and CDR2 as FQGNSA. CDR3 amino acids: CASSSTTGGPFSGANVLTF. CDR3 bases: TGTGCCAGCAGCTCCACAACGGGAGGGCCCTTCTCTGGGGCCAACGTCCTGACTTTC.